This TCR beta chain was captured in a study of response to subunit inactivated influenza vaccine. The CDR3 extends over 14 amino acids. Trimming cost V 0 bases and J 4 bases, with 9 bases left between them. Per germline, CDR1 MNHEY and CDR2 SVGAGI. One entry per CDR3 protein, called by TCRdb with MiXCR from the RT-PCR reads. The table shows about 780,000 distinct CDR3 sequences, with roughly 18% occurring only once. The source was PBMCs from blood, collected around 5 days after vaccination. J is TRBJ1-2 and V is TRBV6-5; D may be TRBD1 (5 bases). This receptor was obtained from a man aged 50-59 years who received an inactivated influenza vaccine. CDR3 sequence: CASSYSGTAYGYTF. CDR3 bases: TGTGCCAGCAGTTACTCAGGGACGGCCTATGGCTACACCTTC.